The 26 T cell receptor beta chains reported below all come from one sample, sequenced in a study of regulatory T cells in long-lasting Graves disease. iRepertoire HTBI primers and Arm-PCR of CDR3 regions built TCR beta libraries. Each CDR3 protein gets one entry after TCRdb re-called the multiplex PCR reads with MiXCR. This table holds about 540,000 distinct CDR3 sequences, roughly 12% found once. The time point: newly diagnosed GD, antithyroid drugs for less than 3 months. After RNA was extracted from PBMCs, the TCR library was made from it. These same records also appear under a second study, on T cells in Graves' hyperthyroidism and ophthalmopathy.

The material was peripheral blood mononuclear cells (PBMCs), obtained at new diagnosis, from a patient treated with antithyroid drugs. The receptors were gathered from a man between 25 and 39 years old with Graves disease.

This clonotype has more than one count but fewer than ten. V gene TRBV25-1 combines with J gene TRBJ2-5; the match to TRBD2 covers 12 bases. Germline V gene sequence: CDR1 MGHDK, CDR2 SYGVNS. The CDR3 runs to 17 residues. V lost 1 base and J lost 3; bases outside the gene matches: 6. The DNA of the CDR3 is TGTGCCAGCAGTGAATCGTTGTCTAGCGGGAGGGAAGAGACCCAGTACTTC. The encoded protein is CASSESLSSGREETQYF.

Ten or more counts support this clonotype. This rearrangement joins TRBV20-1 to TRBJ1-2; maybe TRBD1 (5 bases). Germline CDR1 is DFQATT and CDR2 is SNEGSKA (reference sequence). Trimming left V 3 bases short and J 4 bases short, with 12 bases between. The CDR3 covers 13 residues. CDR3 DNA sequence: TGCAGTGCTAGTGAGGGACGGCTCTATGGCTACACCTTC. It translates to CSASEGRLYGYTF.

This clonotype was counted between two and nine times. The J gene is TRBJ2-7, the V gene TRBV29-1; TRBD1 might be the D (6 bases). The germline V gene encodes CDR1 SQVTM and CDR2 ANQGSEA. This CDR3 has 12 amino acids. V lost 8 bases to trimming and J lost 2 bases, with 13 bases between them. DNA of the CDR3: TGCAGCCATGGTCAGGGGACCTACGAGCAGTACTTC. This encodes CSHGQGTYEQYF.

There are a few counts of this clonotype. V usage is TRBV6-9 and J usage is TRBJ2-7; 12 nucleotides match TRBD1. Germline loops: CDR1 MNHGY, CDR2 SVAAGI. Trimming cost V 3 bases and J 6 bases; bases outside gene matches: 9. The CDR3 is 16 amino acids. CDR3: CASSYNPGQGAGEQYF. CDR3 nucleotide sequence: TGTGCCAGCAGTTACAATCCGGGACAGGGGGCTGGCGAGCAGTACTTC.

The sample holds a few counts of this clonotype. The rearrangement joins TRBV15 to TRBJ2-7; 7 bases are shared with TRBD1. Germline V lookup: CDR1 LNHNV, CDR2 YYDKDF (reference sequence). V shed 0 bases, J shed 0 bases, and the junction held 2 bases outside the gene matches. This CDR3 spans 15 amino acids. The DNA of the CDR3 is TGTGCCACCAGCAGAGATCGGGACAGCTCCTACGAGCAGTACTTC. Translation gives CATSRDRDSSYEQYF.

This clonotype appeared many times. The gene calls are TRBV30 and TRBJ2-5; D call uncertain. The CDR3 is 13 residues long. Germline V CDR1 and CDR2: GTSNPN, SVGIG (reference sequence). Between the trimmed V and J ends, which lost 4 bases and 0 bases, there was a span of 9 bases. Written as DNA, the CDR3 is TGTGCCTGGACCCCAGCGAACCAAGAGACCCAGTACTTC. Its protein is CAWTPANQETQYF.

The chain employs TRBV7-9 and TRBJ2-2, with 7 bases fitting TRBD2. Trimming took 2 bases from V and 3 from J; bases not matched to a gene: 9. The CDR3 sequence is 17 residues long. CDR1 and CDR2 (germline): SEHNR, FQNEAQ (reference sequence). The CDR3 spells CASSLFWQRGYTGELFF. The CDR3 DNA sequence: TGTGCCAGCAGCTTATTCTGGCAGCGGGGCTACACCGGGGAGCTGTTTTTT. The full variable domain, its missing parts supplied by reference TRBV7-9 and TRBJ2-2, is DTGVSQNPRHKITKRGQNVTFRCDPISEHNRLYWYRQTLGQGPEFLTYFQNEAQLEKSRLLSDRFSAERPKGSFSTLEIQRTEQGDSAMYLCASSLFWQRGYTGELFFGEGSRLTVL.

Turning to this clonotype: One end of the junction varies from germline; a read error may be responsible. The chain joins TRBV5-1 to TRBJ1-2; 7 bases are shared with TRBD1. Germline CDR1 and CDR2: SGHRS and YFSETQ. The CDR3 has 15 amino acids. As DNA, the CDR3 is TGTGCCAGCAGCGAAACAGGGGCCGCCTCCGGCGGCTACACCTTC. Translating gives CASSETGAASGGYTF.

This clonotype was seen a few times. V gene TRBV27 combines with J gene TRBJ1-6; D is unclear. V lost 9 bases to trimming and J lost 7 bases, with 10 bases between them. The CDR3 is 12 amino acids. CDR1 and CDR2 from the germline V gene are MNHEY and SMNVEV (reference sequence). CDR3 sequence: CASYDWNSPLHF. In DNA, the CDR3 is TGTGCCAGTTACGATTGGAATTCACCCCTCCACTTT.

This clonotype was seen only a few times. This chain connects TRBV29-1 to TRBJ2-1; D gene ambiguous. V was shortened by 2 bases and J by 10 bases, with 9 bases between the two germline ends. Germline CDR1 SQVTM, CDR2 ANQGSEA. This CDR3 is 11 amino acids long. Here the CDR3 reads CSVELPKEQFF. For the CDR3, the DNA is TGCAGCGTTGAACTCCCGAAAGAGCAGTTCTTC.

J is TRBJ2-5 and V is TRBV7-7, with D perhaps assigned TRBD1 or TRBD2 (6 bases each). CDR3 length: 13 residues. Deletions cut 5 bases from V and 5 bases from J, with 12 bases between. The germline CDR1 and CDR2 sequences are SSHAT and FNYEAQ (reference sequence). The CDR3 region is CASSRGLGETQYF. CDR3 in DNA: TGTGCCAGCAGCCGGGGGCTGGGGGAGACCCAGTACTTC.

This clonotype was counted ten times or more. V is TRBV29-1 and J is TRBJ2-5, with D tentatively TRBD1 (5 bases). V dropped 0 bases and J dropped 5 bases, with 10 bases sitting between them. The germline V gene encodes CDR1 SQVTM and CDR2 ANQGSEA. This CDR3 has 13 residues. The DNA of the CDR3 is TGCAGCGTTGAAGATGTAGGGGTGGAGACCCAGTACTTC. This sequence encodes CSVEDVGVETQYF. Full variable domain (rest looked up from reference TRBV29-1 and TRBJ2-5): SAVISQKPSRDICQRGTSLTIQCQVDSQVTMMFWYRQQPGQSLTLIATANQGSEATYESGFVIDKFPISRPNLTFSTLTVSNMSPEDSSIYLCSVEDVGVETQYFGPGTRLLVL.

The chain carries TRBV7-9 and TRBJ2-1; no definite D call. V was cut by 3 bases and J by 7 bases, with 7 bases left in between. The CDR3 sequence is 12 residues long. Germline values: CDR1 SEHNR, CDR2 FQNEAQ (reference sequence). The CDR3 sequence is CASSFPLNEQFF. The CDR3 DNA is TGTGCCAGCAGCTTCCCGCTTAATGAGCAGTTCTTC. Looking up the rest from reference TRBV7-9 and TRBJ2-1 gives the full variable domain: DTGVSQNPRHKITKRGQNVTFRCDPISEHNRLYWYRQTLGQGPEFLTYFQNEAQLEKSRLLSDRFSAERPKGSFSTLEIQRTEQGDSAMYLCASSFPLNEQFFGPGTRLTVL.

This clonotype was observed at least ten times. J is TRBJ2-7 and V is TRBV5-1; 7 bases align to TRBD1. The length of the CDR3 is 15 residues. V was pared by 4 bases and J by 1 base, with 8 bases of the junction left unmatched. The V gene's germline CDR1 is SGHRS and CDR2 YFSETQ. The CDR3 sequence is CASSLGRDSSYEQYF. CDR3 sequence (DNA): TGCGCCAGCAGCCTGGGTAGGGACAGTTCCTACGAGCAGTACTTC.

This clonotype was seen repeatedly, ten times or more. The V gene is TRBV11-2, the J gene TRBJ1-2; D is undetermined. Looked up from germline, CDR1 is SGHAT and CDR2 is FQNNGV. V lost 3 bases and J 0 bases, leaving 11 bases between the germline ends. CDR3 length: 15 residues. As DNA, the CDR3 is TGTGCCAGCAGCTTGGGTTCGGCTCCTAACTATGGCTACACCTTC. The encoded protein is CASSLGSAPNYGYTF. The variable domain in full, with the rest retrieved from reference TRBV11-2 and TRBJ1-2, is EAGVAQSPRYKIIEKRQSVAFWCNPISGHATLYWYQQILGQGPKLLIQFQNNGVVDDSQLPKDRFSAERLKGVDSTLKIQPAKLEDSAVYLCASSLGSAPNYGYTFGSGTRLTVV.

This clonotype appeared a few times. V is TRBV20-1 and J is TRBJ1-1; D remains unclear. The CDR3 covers 13 residues. V lost 6 bases and J 1 base, leaving 12 bases between the germline ends. CDR1 and CDR2 from the germline V gene are DFQATT and SNEGSKA (reference sequence). Here the CDR3 DNA reads TGCAGTGCGCCGGTGGGGAGGAACACTGAAGCTTTCTTT. It is translated as CSAPVGRNTEAFF.

This clonotype was seen repeatedly, ten times or more. V usage is TRBV20-1 and J usage is TRBJ1-1; D call uncertain. Germline V gene data show CDR1 as DFQATT and CDR2 as SNEGSKA (reference sequence). Trimming removed 7 bases from V and 2 bases from J, with 11 bases in between. The CDR3 extends over 12 amino acids. The CDR3 DNA sequence: TGCAGTGTAGACGGCCCAAACACTGAAGCTTTCTTT. As protein: CSVDGPNTEAFF.

This clonotype was picked up many times. V and J are TRBV20-1 and TRBJ1-1, with TRBD1 identical over 7 bases. This CDR3 spans 13 amino acids. CDR1 DFQATT and CDR2 SNEGSKA come from the germline V gene (reference sequence). Trimming took 0 bases from V and 7 from J; bases not matched to a gene: 5. The chain's CDR3 is CSARDLTGSEAFF. The CDR3, as DNA: TGCAGTGCTAGAGATCTGACAGGGAGTGAAGCTTTCTTT.

This clonotype appeared a few times. A much bigger clone sits one base away, suggesting this may be a read error. J is TRBJ2-1 and V is TRBV28; TRBD2 aligns across 12 bases. J lost 12 bases, V lost 8 bases, and 11 bases had no gene match. The CDR3 has 14 amino acids. The germline CDR1 and CDR2 sequences are MDHEN and SYDVKM. CDR3 nucleotides: TGTGCCAGCTTCGAGACTAGCGGGAGAGCGGTGCAGTTCTTC. Residues: CASFETSGRAVQFF.

In this sample, this clonotype turned up many times. In nucleotides, the CDR3 is TGTGCCAGCTCATCGGGGGGCGCCGGCACAGATACGCAGTATTTT. This sequence encodes CASSSGGAGTDTQYF. The V call is TRBV18, the J call TRBJ2-3, with D possibly TRBD2 on 7 matching bases. CDR3 length equals 15 residues. Trimming pared 5 bases from V and 1 base from J, leaving 13 bases between. Germline loops: CDR1 KGHSH, CDR2 LQKENI.

The chain joins TRBV7-9 to TRBJ2-2; perhaps TRBD2 as D (5 bases). CDR1 is SEHNR, CDR2 FQNEAQ, per germline (reference sequence). The CDR3 runs 17 residues. The V end lost 3 bases, the J end lost 9 bases, and 23 bases lay between the germline ends. CDR3 protein: CASSLSYLQLRARELFF. The CDR3 region has the DNA TGTGCCAGCAGCTTGTCTTACCTACAGCTGAGGGCCCGGGAGCTGTTTTTT.

As DNA, the CDR3 is TGCGCCAGCAGCTTCTCTTTGGGAGCAAGCGACACCGGGGAGCTGTTTTTT. Its translation is CASSFSLGASDTGELFF. V and J are TRBV5-1 and TRBJ2-2, with a possible D match to TRBD2 (5 bases). Trimming left V 2 bases short and J 3 bases short, with 17 bases between. CDR1 SGHRS and CDR2 YFSETQ come from the germline V gene. CDR3 size: 17 residues.

This clonotype showed up just a few times. The chain combines TRBV6-2 or TRBV6-3 with TRBJ2-7; maybe TRBD2 (7 bases). V lost 2 bases, J lost 2 bases, and 13 bases lay in between. The CDR3 consists of 15 residues. CDR1 and CDR2 (germline): MNHEY, SVGEGT. The CDR3, as DNA: TGTGCCAGCAGTTACCCCGGGGGGCCCCCCTACGAGCAGTACTTC. Translation: CASSYPGGPPYEQYF.

This clonotype was detected many times. The chain joins TRBV20-1 to TRBJ2-1; 9 bases line up with TRBD2. Trimming took 0 bases from V and 2 from J; bases not matched to a gene: 5. Germline V lookup: CDR1 DFQATT, CDR2 SNEGSKA (reference sequence). CDR3 length: 16 amino acids. The CDR3 DNA follows: TGCAGTGCTAGAGAGGATAGCGGGAGAGCCTACAATGAGCAGTTCTTC. Translating it yields CSAREDSGRAYNEQFF.

The chain recombines TRBV5-1 with TRBJ2-7, with 12 bases identical to TRBD1. The length of the CDR3 is 15 residues. The germline gives CDR1 SGHRS, CDR2 YFSETQ. With V trimmed by 4 bases and J by 0 bases, 2 bases remained unmatched. CDR3 DNA sequence: TGCGCCAGCAGCGAGGGACAGGGGGCCTCCTACGAGCAGTACTTC. Residues: CASSEGQGASYEQYF.

Concerning this clonotype: A much larger clone is a single base away; this may be a read error. The chain has TRBV20-1 and TRBJ2-3; the D gene is possibly TRBD2 (6 bases). This CDR3 spans 15 amino acids. Germline CDR1 and CDR2: DFQATT and SNEGSKA (reference sequence). The CDR3 loop reads CSADGEDTYTDAQYF. Written as DNA, the CDR3 is TGCAGTGCTGACGGGGAGGACACGTACACAGATGCGCAGTATTTT.